This T cell receptor (beta chain) appears in the sequencing data of a study of T-cell memory formation after mild COVID-19. Study-wide context: The study found TCR clusters largely donor specific.

Germline CDR1 and CDR2: MGHRA and YSYEKL. The CDR3 consists of 13 residues. Trimming left V 2 bases short and J 6 bases short, with 9 bases between. 5'RACE with constant-segment primers built TCRalpha and TCRbeta cDNA libraries with UMIs. From the 5' RACE reads, TCRdb called clonotypes with MiXCR, one entry per CDR3 protein. The data hold about 180,000 distinct CDR3 sequences, with approximately 16% observed a single time. The chain is built from TRBV4-1 and TRBJ2-3, with D hard to call. The source is an adult woman who had mild COVID-19 (a few samples of this study predate the infection). Cell type and time point are not known. The sequenced material came from PBMCs or a T cell subset sorted from them (not recorded which). CDR3 nucleotide sequence: TGCGCCAGCAGCCAACCCCTAGGGGATACGCAGTATTTT. Translation: CASSQPLGDTQYF.